Below, one T cell receptor (beta chain) is given with its context. The antigen is unknown. The entry originates in a study of shared clonotypes between healthy human individuals. Whole-study findings and limits: Generally, estimated richness proved larger in naive subsets than it did in memory subsets.

Running of the assay took place at deep level. TCRdb keeps only in-frame clones here, not all; method: immunoSEQ multiplex PCR. The top ten hold roughly 0.39% of the sample, which has 2 million to 3 million clones, 93% seen once. Germline CDR1 reads MNHEY; CDR2 reads SVGAGI. CDR3 size: 15 residues. V was cut by 5 bases and J by 5 bases, with 19 bases left in between. The sample consisted of naive CD4+ T cells from PBMCs. As to subset: CD45RA+ positively selected. The clonotype comes from a man aged 18 to 30 in good health. Some clones in this sample may be carry-over from other donors' samples. The rearrangement uses TRBV6-5 and TRBJ2-7, with D perhaps assigned TRBD1 or TRBD2 (5 bases each). In DNA form, the CDR3 reads TGTGCCAGCAGTCGAGCGGTAAGGGGTCGGGACGAGCAGTACTTC. Its translation: CASSRAVRGRDEQYF.